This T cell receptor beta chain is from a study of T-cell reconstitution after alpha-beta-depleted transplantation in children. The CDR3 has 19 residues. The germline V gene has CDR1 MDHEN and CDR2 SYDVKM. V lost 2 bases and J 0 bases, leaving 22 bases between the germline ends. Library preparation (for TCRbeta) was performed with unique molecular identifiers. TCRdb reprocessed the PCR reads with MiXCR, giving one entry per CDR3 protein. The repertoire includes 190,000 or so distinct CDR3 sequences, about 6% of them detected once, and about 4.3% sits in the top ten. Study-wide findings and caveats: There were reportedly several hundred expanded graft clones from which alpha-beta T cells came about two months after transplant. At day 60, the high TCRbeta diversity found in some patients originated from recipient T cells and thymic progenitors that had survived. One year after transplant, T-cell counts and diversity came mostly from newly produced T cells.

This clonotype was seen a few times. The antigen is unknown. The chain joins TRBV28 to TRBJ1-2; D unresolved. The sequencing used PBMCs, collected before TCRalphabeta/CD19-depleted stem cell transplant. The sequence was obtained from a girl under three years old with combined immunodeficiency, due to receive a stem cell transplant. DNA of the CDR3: TGTGCCAGCAGTTTAGGTCCGTCTCAGTGGAGGTTAACTAACTATGGCTACACCTTC. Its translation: CASSLGPSQWRLTNYGYTF.